This T cell receptor (beta chain) originates from a study of blood T cells in healthy people across ages. In the case of this clonotype: What it binds is unknown.

General study results and limits: From one million sequenced T cells, diversity estimates were lower bounds. Reliance upon unsorted PBMCs precluded definitive naive versus antigen-experienced comparison.

CDR1 is SGHVS and CDR2 is FQNEAQ in the germline V gene. The trim removed 5 bases at V and 4 bases at J, leaving 7 bases unmatched. This CDR3 region has 15 residues. A second PCR of 7 to 11 cycles used a sample-barcoded 5' primer and a J-beta primer mix. TCRdb passed the 5' RACE reads through MiXCR, listing each CDR3 protein once. Among roughly 1.4 million distinct CDR3 sequences listed, 59% were seen once. Sample donors were healthy Caucasian individuals that came from Russia, aged 6 to 90. The sample, roughly 9.5 milliliters of peripheral blood, was drawn from each donor. The sequence came from a man aged 18 to 30 in good health. The sequenced material came from blood. V gene TRBV7-8 combines with J gene TRBJ2-5; 10 bases line up with TRBD1. The CDR3 protein is CASSLETGGPETQYF. In DNA, the CDR3 is TGTGCCAGCAGCCTAGAGACAGGGGGCCCAGAGACCCAGTACTTC.